Listed here are 10 T cell receptor beta chains from one sample, sequenced in a study of blood T cell repertoires in COVID-19. Sequencing was performed with immunoSEQ multiplex PCR; in TCRdb, only in-frame clones are kept and a portion is missing. The repertoire holds roughly 150,000 clones, with about four fifths as singletons. Sequenced material: peripheral blood. Receptors were obtained from a woman aged 60-75 years with COVID-19, enrolled during active disease.

This chain connects TRBV24-1 to TRBJ1-6; D may be TRBD1 (5 bases). The V and J ends lost 4 bases and 7 bases respectively, with 19 bases between them. Germline V gene data show CDR1 as KGHDR and CDR2 as SFDVKD. The CDR3 contains 17 residues. The CDR3 nucleotides are TGTGCCACCAGTGACCTTCGGTTTGGGGGGAAAAATTCACCCCTCCACTTT. Translating gives CATSDLRFGGKNSPLHF.

The rearrangement joins TRBV13 to TRBJ2-3, with 9 positions matching TRBD1. Looked up from germline, CDR1 is PRHDT and CDR2 is FYEKMQ (reference sequence). This CDR3 region has 22 residues. The V segment lost 3 bases and the J segment 1 base; nucleotides outside the gene matches: 23. The CDR3 loop is CASSLSFGSSGQGIVGTDTQYF. Written as DNA, the CDR3 is TGTGCCAGCAGCTTGAGTTTTGGTTCGTCGGGACAGGGAATCGTCGGCACAGATACGCAGTATTTT.

This clone has more than one count but fewer than ten. The V and J genes are TRBV7-2 and TRBJ2-5, with a tentative D call TRBD1 (5 bases). The V and J ends lost 5 bases and 2 bases respectively, with 9 bases between them. The CDR3 sequence is 13 residues long. Germline V gene data show CDR1 as SGHTA and CDR2 as FQGNSA. CDR3: CASSLGAQETQYF. The CDR3 DNA follows: TGTGCCAGCAGCCTAGGGGCACAAGAGACCCAGTACTTC.

This clone occurred once. V and J are TRBV10-1 and TRBJ2-5; 7 positions match TRBD1. The CDR3 loop spans 15 amino acids. Germline V gene lookup returns CDR1 WNHNN and CDR2 SYGVQD (reference sequence). CDR3 residues: CATARGQGLKETQYF. The CDR3 coding sequence is TGCGCAACAGCGAGGGGGCAGGGGTTGAAAGAGACCCAGTACTTC.

V is TRBV11-3 and J is TRBJ2-5; D is unresolved. Germline lookup yields CDR1 SGHNT and CDR2 YENEEA. The CDR3 is made up of 13 amino acids. V was cut by 0 bases and J by 5 bases, with 7 bases left in between. The CDR3 DNA reads as TGTGCCAGCAGCTTAGAAGGAGAGGAGACCCAGTACTTC. This translates into CASSLEGEETQYF.

The V call is TRBV6-2 or TRBV6-3, the J call TRBJ2-7, with 9 bases matching TRBD1. Germline CDR1 MNHEY, CDR2 SVGEGT. This CDR3 is built from 13 residues. V was pared by 4 bases and J by 6 bases, with 4 bases of the junction left unmatched. This CDR3 is CASSWGQGGEQYF. The CDR3 coding sequence is TGTGCCAGCAGTTGGGGACAGGGTGGCGAGCAGTACTTC.

This rearrangement joins TRBV5-1 to TRBJ2-3, with 10 bases lining up with TRBD2. The germline gives CDR1 SGHRS, CDR2 YFSETQ. CDR3 length: 16 amino acids. The V and J ends lost 0 bases and 4 bases, in that order; junction bases with no gene match: 5. The DNA for the CDR3 is TGCGCCAGCAGCTTGGGGCTAGCGGGGGCATCAGATACGCAGTATTTT. As protein: CASSLGLAGASDTQYF.

The V call is TRBV19, the J call TRBJ1-1; no reliable D call. V gave up 8 bases and J gave up 1 base, with 11 bases separating them. CDR3 length equals 13 residues. Germline CDR1 is LNHDA and CDR2 is SQIVND (reference sequence). DNA of the CDR3: TGTGCCAGTTCTCCCCTAGGGAACACTGAAGCTTTCTTT. Its protein product is CASSPLGNTEAFF.

The V call is TRBV2, the J call TRBJ2-7, with 9 bases lining up with TRBD1. CDR1 and CDR2 (germline): SNHLY, FYNNEI. The CDR3 totals 13 residues. J was trimmed by 3 bases and V by 8 bases; bases with no gene match: 5. CDR3 nucleotides: TGTGCCAGCCAGACAGGGGGAGGCTACGAGCAGTACGTC. Translating it yields CASQTGGGYEQYV.

CDR3 nucleotides: TGTGCCACCAGCAGAGATCTAGCGGGGGGAAATGAGCAGTTCTTC. Translating gives CATSRDLAGGNEQFF. The V and J genes are TRBV15 and TRBJ2-1; TRBD2 matches at 11 bases. The CDR3 is made up of 15 amino acids. V lost 0 bases to trimming and J lost 7 bases; unmatched junction nucleotides: 2. In germline, CDR1 is LNHNV, CDR2 YYDKDF (reference sequence). Complete variable domain (other parts from reference TRBV15 and TRBJ2-1): DAMVIQNPRYQVTQFGKPVTLSCSQTLNHNVMYWYQQKSSQAPKLLFHYYDKDFNNEADTPDNFQSRRPNTSFCFLDIRSPGLGDTAMYLCATSRDLAGGNEQFFGPGTRLTVL.